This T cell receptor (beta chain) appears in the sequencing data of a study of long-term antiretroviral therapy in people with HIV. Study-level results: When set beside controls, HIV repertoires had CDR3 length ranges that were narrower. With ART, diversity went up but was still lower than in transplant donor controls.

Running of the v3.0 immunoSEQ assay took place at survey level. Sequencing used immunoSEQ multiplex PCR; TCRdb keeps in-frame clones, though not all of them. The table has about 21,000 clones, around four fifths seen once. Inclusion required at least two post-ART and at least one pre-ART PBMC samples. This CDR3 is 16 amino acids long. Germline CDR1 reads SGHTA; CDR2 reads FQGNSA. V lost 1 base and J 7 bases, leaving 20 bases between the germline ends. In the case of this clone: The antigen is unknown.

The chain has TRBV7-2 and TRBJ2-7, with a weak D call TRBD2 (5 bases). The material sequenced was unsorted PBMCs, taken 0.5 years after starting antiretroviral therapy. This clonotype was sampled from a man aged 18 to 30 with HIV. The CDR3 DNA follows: TGTGCCAGCAGCTTAGTCTCCGGAGGTAGGGCCAGTGAGCAGTACTTC. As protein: CASSLVSGGRASEQYF.